A single sample is the source of the 10 T cell receptor beta chains below, sequenced in a study of T cells after yellow fever vaccination. TCRdb redid the calling of the 5' RACE reads with MiXCR, one entry per CDR3 protein. This table has 200,000 to 250,000 distinct CDR3 sequences, about 7% appearing once. The starting material was CD4+ T cells sorted from PBMCs, obtained 15 days after the yellow fever booster vaccination. The origin of the receptors is a man aged 25-45 years who received the YFV17D yellow fever vaccine.

The chain uses TRBV5-1 and TRBJ2-5, with no clear D. The CDR3 runs to 15 residues. Germline CDR1 is SGHRS and CDR2 is YFSETQ. Deletions cut 0 bases from V and 2 bases from J, with 11 bases between. The chain's CDR3 is CASSLETDLQETQYF. The CDR3 nucleotides are TGCGCCAGCAGCTTGGAGACTGACCTTCAAGAGACCCAGTACTTC.

This clonotype was observed many times. This rearrangement joins TRBV11-2 to TRBJ2-3; D gene uncertain. Germline V gives CDR1 SGHAT, CDR2 FQNNGV. The CDR3 is 15 amino acids. V lost 0 bases, J lost 2 bases, and 9 bases lay in between. CDR3 nucleotide sequence: TGTGCCAGCAGCTTAGATCGGCTGAACACAGATACGCAGTATTTT. This codes for CASSLDRLNTDTQYF.

There are many counts of this clonotype. The chain uses TRBV12-3 or TRBV12-4 and TRBJ2-2; no clear D. Between the trimmed V and J ends, which lost 5 bases and 1 base, there was a span of 5 bases. CDR3 size: 13 residues. The CDR3 sequence is CASSPRNTGELFF. DNA for the CDR3: TGTGCCAGCAGTCCGAGGAACACCGGGGAGCTGTTTTTT.

Ten or more counts support this clonotype. The chain is built from TRBV12-3 or TRBV12-4 and TRBJ2-7; 10 bases match TRBD2. This CDR3 is built from 14 residues. The trim removed 3 bases at V and 6 bases at J, leaving 5 bases unmatched. As DNA, the CDR3 is TGTGCCAGCAGTTTGACTAGCGGGTCTGGCGAGCAGTACTTC. It translates to CASSLTSGSGEQYF.

This clonotype was counted ten times or more. The V call is TRBV7-2, the J call TRBJ1-2, with TRBD1 matching over 7 bases. CDR1 is SGHTA, CDR2 FQGNSA, per germline. CDR3 length: 14 residues. J gave up 3 bases and V 1 base, and 2 bases lay outside the gene matches. Here the CDR3 reads CASSLEQGDYGYTF. The CDR3 nucleotides are TGTGCCAGCAGCTTAGAGCAGGGGGACTATGGCTACACCTTC.

This clonotype came up many times. This chain links TRBV6-1 with TRBJ2-1; 15 bases are shared with TRBD2. Trimming removed 5 bases from V and 9 bases from J; junction bases left unmatched: 11. The CDR3 has 17 amino acids. Germline-derived CDR1 and CDR2 are MNHNS and SASEGT. CDR3 sequence: CASSRPGLAGGRVEQFF. The CDR3 coding sequence is TGTGCCAGCAGTCGTCCTGGACTAGCGGGAGGGCGGGTTGAGCAGTTCTTC.

V is TRBV28 and J is TRBJ2-7; D unresolved. Trimming shortened V by 6 bases and J by 6 bases, and 15 bases separated the two germline ends. CDR1 and CDR2 from the germline V gene are MDHEN and SYDVKM. This CDR3 has 13 amino acids. As DNA, the CDR3 is TGTGCCAGCAGCTTCAACTCCCCCGGCGAGCAGTACTTC. Protein product: CASSFNSPGEQYF.

This clonotype was seen at least ten times. J is TRBJ1-2 and V is TRBV4-3; maybe TRBD1 (5 bases). This CDR3 is built from 14 residues. Between the trimmed V and J ends, which lost 0 bases and 11 bases, there was a span of 16 bases. Germline CDR1 reads LGHNA; CDR2 reads YSLEER. Here the CDR3 reads CASSQESAGTEYTF. CDR3 coding DNA: TGCGCCAGCAGCCAAGAGAGCGCCGGGACCGAGTACACCTTC.

The CDR3 loop is CSASSPCGISYEQYF. The CDR3, as DNA: TGCAGTGCTAGTAGTCCTTGCGGCATCTCCTACGAGCAGTACTTC. The V gene is TRBV20-1, the J gene TRBJ2-7; D is unclear. Germline CDR1 reads DFQATT; CDR2 reads SNEGSKA (reference sequence). The V end was cut by 3 bases, the J end by 0 bases, with 15 bases between. This CDR3 is built from 15 residues.

The chain joins TRBV5-1 to TRBJ2-4, with a weak D call TRBD2 (7 bases). Germline V gene lookup returns CDR1 SGHRS and CDR2 YFSETQ. CDR3 size: 15 residues. V lost 0 bases, J lost 6 bases, and 13 bases lay in between. CDR3 region: CASSLAGRGGNIQYF. The DNA of the CDR3 is TGCGCCAGCAGCTTGGCAGGGAGGGGGGGAAACATTCAGTACTTC.